The clone carrying this T cell receptor (beta chain) was recorded at least ten times. Time point of the sample: sample taken at primary tumor resection. No cells were sorted before sequencing. The whole RNA sequenced was extracted from tumor, nontumor lung or frozen PBMC. The sample is drawn from a study of spatial heterogeneity in lung cancer. TCRdb recomputed calls from the 5' RACE reads with MiXCR, one row per CDR3 protein. The sample has 40,000 to 55,000 distinct CDR3 sequences, approximately 7% seen once. This sequence was found in a female donor with early-stage non-small cell lung cancer. Sequenced material: PBMCs, taken at surgery.

The DNA for the CDR3 is TGTGCCAGCAGTTACGACAGAAACTATGGCTACACCTTC. The encoded protein is CASSYDRNYGYTF. The chain combines TRBV6-6 with TRBJ1-2, with TRBD1 as a possible D gene (5 bases). V dropped 2 bases and J dropped 2 bases, with 6 bases sitting between them. CDR3 length: 13 amino acids. Germline V gene sequence: CDR1 MNHNY, CDR2 SVGAGI (reference sequence).